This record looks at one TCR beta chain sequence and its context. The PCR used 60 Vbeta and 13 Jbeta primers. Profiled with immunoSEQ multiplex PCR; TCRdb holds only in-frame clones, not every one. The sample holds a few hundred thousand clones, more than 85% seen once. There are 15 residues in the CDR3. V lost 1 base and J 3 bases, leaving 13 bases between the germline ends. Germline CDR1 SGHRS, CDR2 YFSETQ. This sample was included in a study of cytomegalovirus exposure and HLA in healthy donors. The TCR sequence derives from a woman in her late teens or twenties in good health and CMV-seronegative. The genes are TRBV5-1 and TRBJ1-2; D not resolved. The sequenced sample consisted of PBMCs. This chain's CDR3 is CASSLFLGTDYGYTF. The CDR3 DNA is TGCGCCAGCAGCTTGTTTCTCGGTACGGACTATGGCTACACCTTC.